Sequencing of this T cell receptor (beta chain) was carried out in a study of CD8+ T cells in alopecia areata. Study context: Female C3H/HeJ mice aged 7-10 weeks received skin from spontaneously alopecic C3H/HeJ graft donors aged roughly 6-12 months. Study-wide results and caveats: Higher clonality and more expanded CD8+ clones appeared in lesional than normal scalp.

RNA, once extracted, was reverse transcribed into cDNA for use as the sequencing template. Using immunoSEQ multiplex PCR, the repertoire was profiled, and TCRdb retains in-frame clones only, with some absent. The sample contains roughly 260,000 clones, none of them singletons. This clone was recorded a few times. No antigen is known for it. Germline and genes here are mouse. The read falls 4 residues short of the CDR3 end, and the missing part is taken from the germline J gene. This CDR3 contains 12 residues. Germline-derived CDR1 and CDR2 are NNHDY and SYVADS. On the basis of CD4, CD8alpha, NKG2D, NKG2ACE and other markers, pooled cutaneous lymph node cells were sorted.

The TCR sequence derives from a C3H/HeJ mouse with alopecia areata. The MHC haplotype of this mouse line is H2-k. V and J are TRBV13-3 and TRBJ1-1; D is ambiguous. The sequenced sample consisted of CD4+ T cells sorted from a lymph node. Partial CDR3 DNA: TGTGCCAGCAGTGATCGCGACATA. This sequence encodes CASSDRDI. The full-length CDR3 reads as CASSDRDIEVFF.